These 24 T cell receptor beta chains were sequenced from one sample in a study of blood T cells in healthy people across ages. For the second PCR, which ran for 7 to 11 cycles, a sample-barcoded 5' primer and a J-beta primer mix were used. TCRdb re-derived calls from the 5' RACE reads in MiXCR, one entry per CDR3 protein. The profile shows some 850,000 distinct CDR3 sequences, under 30% of them singletons. These data were also reused for a study on T cells of mothers and their children.

Source material: blood. The receptors originated from a boy between 10 and 17 years old in good health.

V and J are TRBV5-1 and TRBJ2-7; TRBD2 aligns across 11 bases. The J segment lost 2 bases and the V segment lost 5 bases, leaving 15 bases of the junction unmatched. The CDR3 covers 18 residues. Germline CDR1 reads SGHRS; CDR2 reads YFSETQ. CDR3 amino acids: CASRLSSLAGDLPYEQYF. In DNA form, the CDR3 reads TGCGCCAGCAGATTGAGTTCACTAGCGGGAGACCTACCCTACGAGCAGTACTTC. Filled out from reference TRBV5-1 and TRBJ2-7, the complete variable domain reads KAGVTQTPRYLIKTRGQQVTLSCSPISGHRSVSWYQQTPGQGLQFLFEYFSETQRNKGNFPGRFSGRQFSNSRSEMNVSTLELGDSALYLCASRLSSLAGDLPYEQYFGPGTRLTVT.

CDR3 protein: CARKGLADYNEQFF. For the CDR3, the DNA is TGTGCCAGGAAAGGACTAGCGGACTACAATGAGCAGTTCTTC. The gene calls are TRBV2 and TRBJ2-1, with 10 bases fitting TRBD2. Germline values: CDR1 SNHLY, CDR2 FYNNEI. The length of the CDR3 is 14 residues. Unmatched junction bases numbered 5, after V lost 9 bases and J lost 3 bases.

Many counts were recorded for this clonotype. The chain is built from TRBV28 and TRBJ1-4; D remains ambiguous. CDR1 and CDR2 from the germline V gene are MDHEN and SYDVKM. The CDR3 totals 14 residues. DNA of the CDR3: TGTGCTCATACCAGCCGCGGGGAGGGAAGCAAACTGTTTTTT. The encoded protein is CAHTSRGEGSKLFF.

The gene calls are TRBV10-3 and TRBJ2-1; a weak D match, TRBD1 (7 bases). Germline loops: CDR1 ENHRY, CDR2 SYGVKD. With 4 bases removed from V and 0 bases from J, the gap between germline ends came to 13 bases. CDR3 length: 16 amino acids. The CDR3 spells CAISAQGRPSYNEQFF. The CDR3 coding sequence is TGTGCCATCAGTGCACAGGGGAGGCCCTCCTACAATGAGCAGTTCTTC.

Comments on this clonotype: Germline and junction disagree at one end, which may indicate a read error. The rearrangement links TRBV3-1 to TRBJ2-5; no firm D call. The tail of the sequence fits TRBJ2-1 better, so the J call may be wrong. Germline assignment: CDR1 LGHDT and CDR2 YNNKEL (reference sequence). This CDR3 contains 14 residues. CDR3 residues: CACSQVPNYNEQFF. The CDR3 DNA sequence: TGTGCCTGCAGCCAAGTGCCTAATTACAATGAGCAGTTCTTC.

The V gene is TRBV7-9, the J gene TRBJ2-7; the D gene could be TRBD1 or TRBD2 (5 bases each). The germline gives CDR1 SEHNR, CDR2 FQNEAQ (reference sequence). The CDR3 is 15 amino acids. Trimming pared 5 bases from V and 2 bases from J, leaving 16 bases between. DNA for the CDR3: TGTGCCAGCAGCGATCAAGGGACCCCAGCCTACGAGCAGTACTTC. This translates into CASSDQGTPAYEQYF.

This clonotype was picked up a small number of times. This chain joins TRBV2 and TRBJ2-1; D unclear. The CDR3 length is 11 residues. V gave up 5 bases and J gave up 9 bases, with 8 bases separating them. Germline V CDR1 and CDR2: SNHLY, FYNNEI. CDR3 sequence reads: CASSPWSEQFF. In DNA, the CDR3 is TGTGCCAGCAGTCCGTGGTCTGAGCAGTTCTTC.

The genes are TRBV12-3 or TRBV12-4 and TRBJ2-5; 12 bases line up with TRBD2. Germline trimming cut 1 base from V and 5 bases from J; bases unmatched to any gene: 11. The CDR3 sequence is 18 residues long. CDR3 residues: CASSLGVKTSGRGETQYF. CDR3 nucleotides: TGTGCCAGCAGTTTAGGAGTGAAGACTAGCGGGAGAGGGGAGACCCAGTACTTC.

This clonotype was found a few times. J is TRBJ2-2 and V is TRBV5-5, with TRBD2 matching 7 bases. CDR3 size: 14 residues. Trimming removed 6 bases from V and 3 bases from J; junction bases left unmatched: 5. The V gene's germline CDR1 is SGHKS and CDR2 YYEKEE (reference sequence). This chain's CDR3 is CASTTGGDTGELFF. For the CDR3, the DNA is TGTGCCAGCACCACGGGGGGAGACACCGGGGAGCTGTTTTTT.

V gene TRBV10-3 combines with J gene TRBJ2-5; TRBD2 matches at 8 bases. The J call may be wrong; the DNA end is better matched by TRBJ2-7. The CDR3 length is 15 residues. CDR1 ENHRY and CDR2 SYGVKD come from the germline V gene. The CDR3 protein is CAIRGSGGPSYEQYF. As DNA, the CDR3 is TGTGCCATCAGAGGGAGCGGGGGACCCTCCTACGAGCAGTACTTC.

This chain joins TRBV11-2 and TRBJ2-4, with a weak D call TRBD2 (5 bases). V lost 2 bases and J lost 0, with 8 bases in between. From germline, CDR1 is SGHAT and CDR2 FQNNGV. CDR3 length: 15 residues. The DNA for the CDR3 is TGTGCCAGCAGCTTAAACGGGGTAGCCAAAAACATTCAGTACTTC. Encoded protein: CASSLNGVAKNIQYF.

This clonotype came up once. The chain combines TRBV10-3 with TRBJ2-1, with a tentative D call TRBD2 (6 bases). Gene TRBJ2-7 matches the end of the DNA better, so the J call may be wrong. The V gene's germline CDR1 is ENHRY and CDR2 SYGVKD. The CDR3 consists of 15 residues. This CDR3 is CAISSSGTSSYEQYF. The CDR3 coding sequence is TGTGCCATTTCTTCTTCGGGGACTTCATCCTACGAGCAGTACTTC.

There are a few counts of this clonotype. The J gene is TRBJ2-7, the V gene TRBV29-1; tentatively, D is TRBD1 or TRBD2 (6 bases each). The V and J ends lost 6 bases and 7 bases respectively, with 19 bases between them. Germline CDR1 is SQVTM and CDR2 is ANQGSEA. The CDR3 contains 13 residues. The CDR3 DNA follows: TGCAGCGTCATGACCCGGGGGCGCGGGGAGCAGTACTTC. Protein sequence: CSVMTRGRGEQYF.

The chain links TRBV6-5 to TRBJ1-1, with a weak D call TRBD1 (6 bases). CDR1 and CDR2 (germline): MNHEY, SVGAGI. The CDR3 contains 15 residues. The V end was cut by 1 base, the J end by 4 bases, with 13 bases between. The CDR3 protein is CASSYLGGQSTEAFF. The DNA of the CDR3 is TGTGCCAGCAGTTACTTGGGGGGGCAGAGCACTGAAGCTTTCTTT.

V is TRBV28 and J is TRBJ2-6, with D uncertain. Looked up from germline, CDR1 is MDHEN and CDR2 is SYDVKM. This CDR3 has 16 residues. Trimming left V 5 bases short and J 1 base short, with 12 bases between. The chain's CDR3 is CASSPVRTSGANVLTF. Written as DNA, the CDR3 is TGTGCCAGCAGTCCGGTTCGGACGTCTGGGGCCAACGTCCTGACTTTC.

This sequence joins TRBV9 and TRBJ1-6, with no clear D. The CDR3 extends over 14 amino acids. Germline V gives CDR1 SGDLS, CDR2 YYNGEE. V lost 1 base and J lost 9, with 11 bases in between. The chain's CDR3 is CASSVMPGRSPLHF. CDR3 nucleotide sequence: TGTGCCAGCAGCGTAATGCCAGGCCGTTCACCCCTCCACTTT.

The chain combines TRBV10-3 with TRBJ2-3; 9 bases are a match to TRBD1. Germline V lookup: CDR1 ENHRY, CDR2 SYGVKD. The V and J ends lost 11 bases and 6 bases, in that order; junction bases with no gene match: 6. The CDR3 is made up of 12 amino acids. The CDR3 coding sequence is TGTGCCCTTGGACAGGGGTCGGATACGCAGTATTTT. As protein: CALGQGSDTQYF.

This chain joins TRBV13 and TRBJ1-4, with a tentative D call TRBD1 (5 bases). V dropped 3 bases and J dropped 0 bases, with 14 bases sitting between them. The germline V gene has CDR1 PRHDT and CDR2 FYEKMQ (reference sequence). This CDR3 region has 17 residues. As DNA, the CDR3 is TGTGCCAGCAGCTTTAAGGGCAGGGCCCCAACTAATGAAAAACTGTTTTTT. Translating it yields CASSFKGRAPTNEKLFF. Together with reference TRBV13 and TRBJ1-4, the CDR3 gives the full variable domain: AAGVIQSPRHLIKEKRETATLKCYPIPRHDTVYWYQQGPGQDPQFLISFYEKMQSDKGSIPDRFSAQQFSDYHSELNMSSLELGDSALYFCASSFKGRAPTNEKLFFGSGTQLSVL.

The J gene is TRBJ1-5, the V gene TRBV5-1; D not resolved. V lost 0 bases and J lost 2, with 9 bases in between. Germline loops: CDR1 SGHRS, CDR2 YFSETQ. The length of the CDR3 is 15 residues. The CDR3 is CASSLEGVGNQPQHF. For the CDR3, the DNA is TGCGCCAGCAGCTTGGAAGGTGTGGGCAATCAGCCCCAGCATTTT.

This clonotype was seen ten or more times. V usage is TRBV6-5 and J usage is TRBJ1-4, with D perhaps TRBD1 (5 bases). CDR3 size: 15 residues. The V and J ends lost 2 bases and 9 bases respectively, with 16 bases between them. Germline V gene lookup returns CDR1 MNHEY and CDR2 SVGAGI. The DNA for the CDR3 is TGTGCCAGCAGTTACGGCGGGGGTCAGGCGAAAAAACTGTTTTTT. This translates into CASSYGGGQAKKLFF.

The chain joins TRBV6-5 to TRBJ2-2, with D perhaps given as TRBD1 or TRBD2 (5 bases each). From germline, CDR1 is MNHEY and CDR2 SVGAGI. Trimming removed 0 bases from V and 6 bases from J, with 14 bases in between. The CDR3 covers 16 residues. The DNA of the CDR3 is TGTGCCAGCAGTTACTCGGTGGGACCCATTCCCGGGGAGCTGTTTTTT. Protein sequence: CASSYSVGPIPGELFF.

The chain is built from TRBV5-1 and TRBJ2-5; weak D call: TRBD2 (6 bases). The CDR3 extends over 15 amino acids. The germline V and J ends were trimmed by 1 base and 2 bases, with 12 bases remaining between them. Germline values: CDR1 SGHRS, CDR2 YFSETQ. In nucleotides, the CDR3 is TGCGCCAGCAGCTTGTTGCTGAGCGGGCAAGAGACCCAGTACTTC. It is translated as CASSLLLSGQETQYF.

The chain is built from TRBV7-9 and TRBJ2-7; 10 bases are shared with TRBD1. Germline V gene lookup returns CDR1 SEHNR and CDR2 FQNEAQ (reference sequence). Trimming cost V 4 bases and J 6 bases; bases outside gene matches: 6. The CDR3 has 14 amino acids. The CDR3, as DNA: TGTGCCAGCAGCTCATCCGGGACAGGGGCCGAGCAGTACTTC. This codes for CASSSSGTGAEQYF.

This clonotype was counted a few times. CDR3 residues: CASSLVRLYEQYF. The CDR3 coding sequence is TGTGCCAGCAGCTTAGTGCGCTTATACGAGCAGTACTTC. This sequence joins TRBV7-2 and TRBJ2-7; D not certain. The V gene's germline CDR1 is SGHTA and CDR2 FQGNSA. V dropped 1 base and J dropped 4 bases, with 8 bases sitting between them. The CDR3 is made up of 13 amino acids.